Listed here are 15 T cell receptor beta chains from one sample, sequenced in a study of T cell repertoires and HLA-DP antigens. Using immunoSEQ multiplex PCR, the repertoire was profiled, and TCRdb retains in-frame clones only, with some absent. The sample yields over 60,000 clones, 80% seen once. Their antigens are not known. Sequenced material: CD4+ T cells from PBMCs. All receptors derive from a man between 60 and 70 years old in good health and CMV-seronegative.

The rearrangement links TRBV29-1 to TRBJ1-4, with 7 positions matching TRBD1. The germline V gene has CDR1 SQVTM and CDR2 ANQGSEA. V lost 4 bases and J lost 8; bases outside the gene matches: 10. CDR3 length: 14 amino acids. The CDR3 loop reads CSVARDSLGEKLFF. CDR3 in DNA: TGCAGCGTTGCCCGGGACAGTTTAGGGGAAAAACTGTTTTTT.

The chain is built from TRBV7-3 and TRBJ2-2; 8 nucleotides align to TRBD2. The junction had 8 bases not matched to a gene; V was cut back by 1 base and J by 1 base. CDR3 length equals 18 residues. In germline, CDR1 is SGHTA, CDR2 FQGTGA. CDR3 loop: CASSLKPQLAENTGELFF. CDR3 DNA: TGTGCCAGCAGCTTAAAACCCCAACTAGCGGAGAACACCGGGGAGCTGTTTTTT.

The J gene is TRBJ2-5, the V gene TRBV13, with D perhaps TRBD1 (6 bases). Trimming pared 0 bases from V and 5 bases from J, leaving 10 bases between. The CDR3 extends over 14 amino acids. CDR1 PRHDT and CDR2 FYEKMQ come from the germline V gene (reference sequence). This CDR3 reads CASSLGGGWETQYF. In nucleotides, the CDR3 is TGTGCCAGCAGCTTAGGAGGGGGTTGGGAGACCCAGTACTTC.

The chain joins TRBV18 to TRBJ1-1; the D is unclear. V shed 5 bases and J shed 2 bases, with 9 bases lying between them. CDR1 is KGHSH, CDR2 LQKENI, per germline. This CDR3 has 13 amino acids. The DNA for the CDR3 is TGTGCCAGCTCATTGGCAGCAAACACTGAAGCTTTCTTT. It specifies CASSLAANTEAFF.

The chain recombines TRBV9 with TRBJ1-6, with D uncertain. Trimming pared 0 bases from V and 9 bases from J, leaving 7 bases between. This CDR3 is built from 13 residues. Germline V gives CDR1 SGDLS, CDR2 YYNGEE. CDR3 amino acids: CASSVEGSSPLHF. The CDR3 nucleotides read TGTGCCAGCAGCGTAGAGGGAAGTTCACCCCTCCACTTT.

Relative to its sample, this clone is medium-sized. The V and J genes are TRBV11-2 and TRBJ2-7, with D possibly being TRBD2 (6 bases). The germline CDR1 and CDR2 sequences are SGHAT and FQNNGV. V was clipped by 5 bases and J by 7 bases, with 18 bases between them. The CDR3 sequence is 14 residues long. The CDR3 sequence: CASSRDFSPREQYF. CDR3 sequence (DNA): TGTGCCAGCAGCAGGGACTTTAGCCCTAGGGAGCAGTACTTC. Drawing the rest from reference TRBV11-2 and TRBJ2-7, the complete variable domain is EAGVAQSPRYKIIEKRQSVAFWCNPISGHATLYWYQQILGQGPKLLIQFQNNGVVDDSQLPKDRFSAERLKGVDSTLKIQPAKLEDSAVYLCASSRDFSPREQYFGPGTRLTVT.

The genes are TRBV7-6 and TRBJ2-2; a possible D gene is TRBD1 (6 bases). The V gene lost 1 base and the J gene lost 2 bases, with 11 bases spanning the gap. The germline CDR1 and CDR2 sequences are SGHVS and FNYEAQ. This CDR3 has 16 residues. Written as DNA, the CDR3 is TGTGCCAGCAGCTTAGGAGGGGGACAAAACACCGGGGAGCTGTTTTTT. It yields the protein CASSLGGGQNTGELFF.

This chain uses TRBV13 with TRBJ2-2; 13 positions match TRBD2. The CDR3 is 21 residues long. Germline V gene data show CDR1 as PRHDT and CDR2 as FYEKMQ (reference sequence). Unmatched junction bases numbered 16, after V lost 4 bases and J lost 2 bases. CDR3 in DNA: TGTGCCAGCAGCTCCCTCTTTATTCGGACTAGCGGGGGTGACAACACCGGGGAGCTGTTTTTT. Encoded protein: CASSSLFIRTSGGDNTGELFF.

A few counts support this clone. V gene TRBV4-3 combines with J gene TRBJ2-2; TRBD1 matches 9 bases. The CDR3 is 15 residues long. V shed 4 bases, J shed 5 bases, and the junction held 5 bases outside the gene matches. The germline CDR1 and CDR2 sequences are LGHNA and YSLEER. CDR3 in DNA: TGCGCCAGCAGCCCCGGGACAGGGAGAACCGGGGAGCTGTTTTTT. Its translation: CASSPGTGRTGELFF.

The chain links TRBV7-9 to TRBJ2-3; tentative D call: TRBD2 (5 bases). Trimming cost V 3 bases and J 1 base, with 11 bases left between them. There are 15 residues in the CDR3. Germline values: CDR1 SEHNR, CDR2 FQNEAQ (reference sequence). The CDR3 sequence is CASSLGVPGTDTQYF. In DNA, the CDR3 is TGTGCCAGCAGCTTGGGAGTACCGGGCACAGATACGCAGTATTTT. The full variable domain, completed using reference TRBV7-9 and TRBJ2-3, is DTGVSQNPRHKITKRGQNVTFRCDPISEHNRLYWYRQTLGQGPEFLTYFQNEAQLEKSRLLSDRFSAERPKGSFSTLEIQRTEQGDSAMYLCASSLGVPGTDTQYFGPGTRLTVL.

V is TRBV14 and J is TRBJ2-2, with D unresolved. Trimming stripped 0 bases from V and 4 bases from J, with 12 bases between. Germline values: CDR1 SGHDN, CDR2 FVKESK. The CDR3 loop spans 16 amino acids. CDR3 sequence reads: CASSQDWAETTGELFF. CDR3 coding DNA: TGTGCCAGCAGCCAAGATTGGGCAGAAACCACCGGGGAGCTGTTTTTT.

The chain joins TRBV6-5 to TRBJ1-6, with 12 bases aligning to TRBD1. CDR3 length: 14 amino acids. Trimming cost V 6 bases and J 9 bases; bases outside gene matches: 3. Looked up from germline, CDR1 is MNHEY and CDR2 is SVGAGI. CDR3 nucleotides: TGTGCCAGCAGGCTGGGACAGGGGGCTTCACCCCTCCACTTT. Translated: CASRLGQGASPLHF.

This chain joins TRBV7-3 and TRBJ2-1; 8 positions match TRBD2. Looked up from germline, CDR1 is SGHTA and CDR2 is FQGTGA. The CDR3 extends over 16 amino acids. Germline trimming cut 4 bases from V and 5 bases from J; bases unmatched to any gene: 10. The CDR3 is CASSSFSGGRNNEQFF. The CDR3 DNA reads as TGTGCCAGCAGCTCTTTCTCGGGCGGGAGGAACAATGAGCAGTTCTTC. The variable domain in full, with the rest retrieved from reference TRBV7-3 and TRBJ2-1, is GAGVSQTPSNKVTEKGKYVELRCDPISGHTALYWYRQSLGQGPEFLIYFQGTGAADDSGLPNDRFFAVRPEGSVSTLKIQRTERGDSAVYLCASSSFSGGRNNEQFFGPGTRLTVL.

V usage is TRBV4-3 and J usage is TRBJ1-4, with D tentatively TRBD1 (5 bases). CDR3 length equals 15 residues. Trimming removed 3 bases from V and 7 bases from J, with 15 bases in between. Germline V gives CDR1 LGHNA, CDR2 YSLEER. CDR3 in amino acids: CASSQGPAGREKLFF. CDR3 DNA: TGCGCCAGCAGCCAGGGCCCGGCAGGGCGTGAAAAACTGTTTTTT.

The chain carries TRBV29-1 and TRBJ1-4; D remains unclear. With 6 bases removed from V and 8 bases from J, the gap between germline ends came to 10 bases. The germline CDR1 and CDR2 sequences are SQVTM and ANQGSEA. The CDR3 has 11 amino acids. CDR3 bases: TGCAGCGTCGAAACCTCCGAAAAACTGTTTTTT. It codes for CSVETSEKLFF.